This T cell receptor beta chain was observed in a study of OX40 agonist ivuxolimab in advanced cancers. Whole-study results and caveats: Some of the nonresponding patients also showed low levels of normalized T-cell clonal expansion.

Sequencing was performed with immunoSEQ multiplex PCR; in TCRdb, only in-frame clones are kept and a portion is missing. The sample includes roughly 58,000 clones, under 85% of them seen just once. Worth noting for this clone: Its antigen is undetermined. Other DNA sequences in this sample translate to the same CDR3.

The V segment lost 6 bases and the J segment 3 bases; nucleotides outside the gene matches: 5. The CDR3 has 13 amino acids. Germline values: CDR1 MNHEY, CDR2 SVGAGI. The clonotype was recovered from an adult with an advanced solid tumor such as melanoma, head and neck, liver or kidney cancer. The input for sequencing was CD4+ or CD8+ T cells sorted from blood, taken in a trial of the OX40 agonist ivuxolimab. The rearrangement links TRBV6-5 to TRBJ2-7, with TRBD1 matching over 7 bases. This CDR3 reads CASRHRDSYEQYF. Here the CDR3 DNA reads TGTGCCAGCAGGCACAGGGACAGCTACGAGCAGTACTTC.